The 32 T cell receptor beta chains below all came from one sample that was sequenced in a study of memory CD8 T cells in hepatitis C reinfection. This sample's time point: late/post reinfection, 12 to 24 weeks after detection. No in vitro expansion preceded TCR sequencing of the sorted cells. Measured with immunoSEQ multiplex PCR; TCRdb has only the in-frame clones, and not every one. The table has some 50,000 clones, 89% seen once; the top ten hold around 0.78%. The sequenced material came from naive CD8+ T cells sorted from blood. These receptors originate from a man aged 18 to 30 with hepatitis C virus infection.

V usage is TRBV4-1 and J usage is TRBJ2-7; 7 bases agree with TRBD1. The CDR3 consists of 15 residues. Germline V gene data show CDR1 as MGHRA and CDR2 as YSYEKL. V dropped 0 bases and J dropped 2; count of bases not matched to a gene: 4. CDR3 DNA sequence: TGCGCCAGCAGCCAAGAAGACAGGGCTCCCTACGAGCAGTACGTC. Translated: CASSQEDRAPYEQYV.

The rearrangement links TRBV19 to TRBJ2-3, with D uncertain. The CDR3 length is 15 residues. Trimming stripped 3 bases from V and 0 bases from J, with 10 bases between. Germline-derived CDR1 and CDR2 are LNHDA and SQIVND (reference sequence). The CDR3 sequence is CASSMGPMSTDTQYF. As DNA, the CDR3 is TGTGCCAGTAGTATGGGCCCTATGAGCACAGATACGCAGTATTTT.

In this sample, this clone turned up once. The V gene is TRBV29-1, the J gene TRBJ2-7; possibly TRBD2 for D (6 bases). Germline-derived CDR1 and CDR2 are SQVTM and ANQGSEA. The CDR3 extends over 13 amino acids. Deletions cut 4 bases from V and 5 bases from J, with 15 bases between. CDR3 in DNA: TGCAGCGTTGCTCGGGAGAGCGGCCACGAGCAGTACTTC. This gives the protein CSVARESGHEQYF.

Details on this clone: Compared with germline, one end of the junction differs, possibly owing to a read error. CDR3 in DNA: TGCGCCGGCAGCCTCCATTACGGGACAGCCTATGGCTACACCTTC. It is translated as CAGSLHYGTAYGYTF. V usage is TRBV5-1 and J usage is TRBJ1-2, with 7 bases identical to TRBD1. The length of the CDR3 is 15 residues. Germline V gives CDR1 SGHRS, CDR2 YFSETQ. Based on the CDR3 plus reference TRBV5-1 and TRBJ1-2, the full variable domain is KAGVTQTPRYLIKTRGQQVTLSCSPISGHRSVSWYQQTPGQGLQFLFEYFSETQRNKGNFPGRFSGRQFSNSRSEMNVSTLELGDSALYLCAGSLHYGTAYGYTFGSGTRLTVV.

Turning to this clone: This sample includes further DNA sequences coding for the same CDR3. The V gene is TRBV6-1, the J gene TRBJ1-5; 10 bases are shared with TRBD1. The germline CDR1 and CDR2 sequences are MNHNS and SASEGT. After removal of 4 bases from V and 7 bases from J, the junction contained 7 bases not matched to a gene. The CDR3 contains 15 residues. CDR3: CASSGLTGGSQPQHF. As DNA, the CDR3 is TGTGCCAGCAGTGGACTGACAGGGGGCAGCCAGCCCCAGCATTTT.

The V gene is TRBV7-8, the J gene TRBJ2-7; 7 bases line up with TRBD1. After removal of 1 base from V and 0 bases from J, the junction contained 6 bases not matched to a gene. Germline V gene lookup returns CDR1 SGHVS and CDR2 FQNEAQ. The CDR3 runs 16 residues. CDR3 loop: CASSLGRQGGSYEQYF. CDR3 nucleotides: TGTGCCAGCAGCTTAGGAAGACAGGGTGGCTCCTACGAGCAGTACTTC.

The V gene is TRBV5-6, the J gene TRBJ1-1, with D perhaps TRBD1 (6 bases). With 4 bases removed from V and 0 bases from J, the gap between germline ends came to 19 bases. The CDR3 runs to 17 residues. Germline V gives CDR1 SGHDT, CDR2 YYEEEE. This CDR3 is CASSDRTIRKMNTEAFF. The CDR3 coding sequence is TGTGCCAGCAGCGACAGGACAATCCGGAAGATGAACACTGAAGCTTTCTTT.

Written as DNA, the CDR3 is TGTGCCACCAGCCAAACCCCGGGGGACACCATATATTTT. Its translation is CATSQTPGDTIYF. This chain connects TRBV15 to TRBJ1-3; TRBD1 might be the D (5 bases). CDR1 LNHNV and CDR2 YYDKDF come from the germline V gene (reference sequence). V was shortened by 5 bases and J by 8 bases, with 13 bases between the two germline ends. This CDR3 region has 13 residues.

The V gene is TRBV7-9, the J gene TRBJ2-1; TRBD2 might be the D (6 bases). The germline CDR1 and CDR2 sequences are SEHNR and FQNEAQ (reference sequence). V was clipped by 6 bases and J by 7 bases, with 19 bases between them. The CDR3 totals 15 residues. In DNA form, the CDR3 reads TGTGCCAGCAGAGGCTATGGCGGGGTTAAGAATGAGCAGTTCTTC. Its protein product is CASRGYGGVKNEQFF.

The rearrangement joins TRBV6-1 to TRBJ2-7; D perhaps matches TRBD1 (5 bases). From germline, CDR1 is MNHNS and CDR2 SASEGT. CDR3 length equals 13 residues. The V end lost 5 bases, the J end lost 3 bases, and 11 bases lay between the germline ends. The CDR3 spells CASSQVGDYEQYF. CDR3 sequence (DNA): TGTGCCAGCAGTCAGGTAGGGGACTACGAGCAGTACTTC.

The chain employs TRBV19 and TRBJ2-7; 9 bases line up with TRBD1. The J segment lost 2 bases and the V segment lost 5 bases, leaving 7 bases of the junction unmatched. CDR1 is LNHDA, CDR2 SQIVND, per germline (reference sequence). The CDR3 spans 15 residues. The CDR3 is CASSLGGQGTYEQYF. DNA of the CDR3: TGTGCCAGTAGTCTTGGGGGACAGGGCACCTACGAGCAGTACTTC.

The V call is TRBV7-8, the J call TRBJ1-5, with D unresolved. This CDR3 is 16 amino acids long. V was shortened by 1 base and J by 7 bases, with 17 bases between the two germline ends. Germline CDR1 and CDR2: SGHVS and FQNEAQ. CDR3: CASSLGPGMGRQPQHF. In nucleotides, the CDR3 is TGTGCCAGCAGCTTAGGTCCGGGAATGGGTAGGCAGCCCCAGCATTTT. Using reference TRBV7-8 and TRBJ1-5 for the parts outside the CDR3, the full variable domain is GAGVSQSPRYKVAKRGQDVALRCDPISGHVSLFWYQQALGQGPEFLTYFQNEAQLDKSGLPSDRFFAERPEGSVSTLKIQRTQQEDSAVYLCASSLGPGMGRQPQHFGDGTRLSIL.

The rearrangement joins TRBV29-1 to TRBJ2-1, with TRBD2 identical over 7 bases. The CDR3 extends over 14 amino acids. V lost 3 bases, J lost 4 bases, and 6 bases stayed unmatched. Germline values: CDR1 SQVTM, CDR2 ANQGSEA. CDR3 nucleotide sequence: TGCAGCGTTGACACGGGCGGGGGTTACAATGAGCAGTTCTTC. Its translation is CSVDTGGGYNEQFF.

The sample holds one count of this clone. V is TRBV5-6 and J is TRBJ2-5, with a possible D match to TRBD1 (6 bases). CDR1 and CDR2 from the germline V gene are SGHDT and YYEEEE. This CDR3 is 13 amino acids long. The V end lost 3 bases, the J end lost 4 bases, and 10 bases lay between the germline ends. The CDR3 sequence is CASSSQGRETQYF. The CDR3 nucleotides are TGTGCCAGCAGCTCACAGGGTAGAGAGACCCAGTACTTC.

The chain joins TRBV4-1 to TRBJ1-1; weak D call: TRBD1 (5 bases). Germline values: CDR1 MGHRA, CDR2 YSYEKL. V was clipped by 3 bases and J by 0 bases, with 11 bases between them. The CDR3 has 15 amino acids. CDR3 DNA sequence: TGCGCCAGCAGCCAGACCAGGGTACTGAACACTGAAGCTTTCTTT. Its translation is CASSQTRVLNTEAFF.

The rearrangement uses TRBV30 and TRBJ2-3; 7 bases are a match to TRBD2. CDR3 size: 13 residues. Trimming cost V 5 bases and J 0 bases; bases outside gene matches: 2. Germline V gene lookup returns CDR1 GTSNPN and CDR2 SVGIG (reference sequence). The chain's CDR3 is CAWAAGSTDTQYF. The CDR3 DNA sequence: TGTGCCTGGGCAGCGGGGAGCACAGATACGCAGTATTTT. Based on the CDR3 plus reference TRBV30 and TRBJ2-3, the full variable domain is SQTIHQWPATLVQPVGSPLSLECTVEGTSNPNLYWYRQAAGRGLQLLFYSVGIGQISSEVPQNLSASRPQDRQFILSSKKLLLSDSGFYLCAWAAGSTDTQYFGPGTRLTVL.

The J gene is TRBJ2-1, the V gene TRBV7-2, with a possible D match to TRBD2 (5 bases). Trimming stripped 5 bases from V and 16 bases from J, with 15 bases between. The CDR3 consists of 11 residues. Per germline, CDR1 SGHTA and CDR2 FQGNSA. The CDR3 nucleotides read TGTGCCAGCAGCAGGAACGAGGGAGTATTCTTC. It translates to CASSRNEGVFF.

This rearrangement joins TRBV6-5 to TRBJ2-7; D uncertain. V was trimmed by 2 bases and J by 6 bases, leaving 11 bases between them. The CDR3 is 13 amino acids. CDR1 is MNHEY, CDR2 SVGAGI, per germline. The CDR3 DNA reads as TGTGCCAGCAGTTACCAAACTGGGCTCGAGCAGTACTTC. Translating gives CASSYQTGLEQYF.

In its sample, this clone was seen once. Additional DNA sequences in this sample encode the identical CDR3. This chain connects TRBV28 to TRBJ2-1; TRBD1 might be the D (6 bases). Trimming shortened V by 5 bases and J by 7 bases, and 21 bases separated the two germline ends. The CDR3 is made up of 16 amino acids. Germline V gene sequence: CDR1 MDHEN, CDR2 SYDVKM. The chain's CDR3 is CASSPYAGGLVNEQFF. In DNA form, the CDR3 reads TGTGCCAGCAGTCCCTATGCTGGGGGCTTAGTTAATGAGCAGTTCTTC.

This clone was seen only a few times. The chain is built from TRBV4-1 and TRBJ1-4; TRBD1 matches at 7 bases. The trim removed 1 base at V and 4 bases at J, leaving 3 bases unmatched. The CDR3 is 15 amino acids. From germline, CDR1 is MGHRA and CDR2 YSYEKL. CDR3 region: CASSQVGGLNEKLFF. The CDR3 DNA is TGCGCCAGCAGCCAAGTAGGGGGCCTTAATGAAAAACTGTTTTTT.

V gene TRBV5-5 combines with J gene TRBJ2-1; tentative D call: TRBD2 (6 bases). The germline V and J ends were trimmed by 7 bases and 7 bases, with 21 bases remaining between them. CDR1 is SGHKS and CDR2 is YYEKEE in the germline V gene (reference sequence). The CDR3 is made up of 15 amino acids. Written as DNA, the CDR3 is TGTGCCAGCGAACCTTCCCCGGGGGACTCTAATGAGCAGTTCTTC. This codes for CASEPSPGDSNEQFF.

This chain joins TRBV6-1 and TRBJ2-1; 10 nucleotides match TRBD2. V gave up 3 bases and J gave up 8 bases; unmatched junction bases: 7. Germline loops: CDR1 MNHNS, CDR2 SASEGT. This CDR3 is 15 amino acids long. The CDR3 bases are TGTGCCAGCAGTGATAGGACTAGCGGTGTGGATGAGCAGTTCTTC. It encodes CASSDRTSGVDEQFF.

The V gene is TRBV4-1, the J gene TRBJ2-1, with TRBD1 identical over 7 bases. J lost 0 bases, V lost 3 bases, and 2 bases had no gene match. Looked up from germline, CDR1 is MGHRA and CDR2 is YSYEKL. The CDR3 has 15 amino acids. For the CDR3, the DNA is TGCGCCAGCAGCCATTACAGGGGCTCCTACAATGAGCAGTTCTTC. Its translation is CASSHYRGSYNEQFF.

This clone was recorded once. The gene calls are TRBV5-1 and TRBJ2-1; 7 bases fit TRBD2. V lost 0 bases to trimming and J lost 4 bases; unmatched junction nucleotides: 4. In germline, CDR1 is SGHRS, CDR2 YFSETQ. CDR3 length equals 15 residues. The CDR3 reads CASSLGPGLYNEQFF. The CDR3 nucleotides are TGCGCCAGCAGCTTGGGACCGGGACTATACAATGAGCAGTTCTTC.

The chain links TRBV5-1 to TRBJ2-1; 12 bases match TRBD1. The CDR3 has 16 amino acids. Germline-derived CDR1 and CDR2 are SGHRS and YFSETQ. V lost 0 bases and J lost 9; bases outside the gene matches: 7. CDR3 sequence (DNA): TGCGCCAGCAGCTTGGCCGGGACAGGGGGCTTCATTGAGCAGTTCTTC. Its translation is CASSLAGTGGFIEQFF.

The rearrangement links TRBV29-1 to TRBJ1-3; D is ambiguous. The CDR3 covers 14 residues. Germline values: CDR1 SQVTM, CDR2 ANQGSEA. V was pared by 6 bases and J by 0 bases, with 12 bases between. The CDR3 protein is CSVADTDSGNTIYF. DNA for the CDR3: TGCAGCGTGGCCGACACTGACTCTGGAAACACCATATATTTT.

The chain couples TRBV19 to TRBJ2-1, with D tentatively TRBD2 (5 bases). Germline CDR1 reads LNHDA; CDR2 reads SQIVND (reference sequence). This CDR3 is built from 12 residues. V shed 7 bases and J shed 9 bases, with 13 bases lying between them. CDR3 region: CASTDGGREQFF. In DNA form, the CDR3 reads TGTGCCAGTACTGACGGAGGTCGTGAGCAGTTCTTC.

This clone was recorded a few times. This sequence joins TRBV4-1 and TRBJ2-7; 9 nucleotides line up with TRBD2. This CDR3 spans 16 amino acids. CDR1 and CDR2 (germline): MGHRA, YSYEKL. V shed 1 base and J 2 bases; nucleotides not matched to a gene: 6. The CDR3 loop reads CASSQGASGKTYEQYF. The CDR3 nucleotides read TGCGCCAGCAGCCAAGGCGCTAGCGGGAAAACCTACGAGCAGTACTTC.

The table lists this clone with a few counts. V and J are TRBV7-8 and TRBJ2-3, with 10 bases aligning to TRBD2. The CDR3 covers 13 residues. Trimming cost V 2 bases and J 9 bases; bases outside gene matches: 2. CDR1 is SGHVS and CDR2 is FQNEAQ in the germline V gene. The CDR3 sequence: CASSLPSGSTQYF. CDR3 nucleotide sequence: TGTGCCAGCAGCTTACCTAGCGGGAGCACGCAGTATTTT. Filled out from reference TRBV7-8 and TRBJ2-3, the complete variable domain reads GAGVSQSPRYKVAKRGQDVALRCDPISGHVSLFWYQQALGQGPEFLTYFQNEAQLDKSGLPSDRFFAERPEGSVSTLKIQRTQQEDSAVYLCASSLPSGSTQYFGPGTRLTVL.

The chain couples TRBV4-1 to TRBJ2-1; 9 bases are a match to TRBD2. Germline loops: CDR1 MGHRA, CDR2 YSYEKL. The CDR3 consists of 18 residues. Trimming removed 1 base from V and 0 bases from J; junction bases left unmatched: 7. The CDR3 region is CASSQGRAGGPSYNEQFF. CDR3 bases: TGCGCCAGCAGCCAAGGGAGAGCGGGGGGACCCTCCTACAATGAGCAGTTCTTC.

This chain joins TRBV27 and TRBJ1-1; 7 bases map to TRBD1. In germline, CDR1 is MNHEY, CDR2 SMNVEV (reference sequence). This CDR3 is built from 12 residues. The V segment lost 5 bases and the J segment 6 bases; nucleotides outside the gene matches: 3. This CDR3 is CASSTQGSEAFF. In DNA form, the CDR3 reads TGTGCCAGCAGTACACAGGGGTCTGAAGCTTTCTTT.

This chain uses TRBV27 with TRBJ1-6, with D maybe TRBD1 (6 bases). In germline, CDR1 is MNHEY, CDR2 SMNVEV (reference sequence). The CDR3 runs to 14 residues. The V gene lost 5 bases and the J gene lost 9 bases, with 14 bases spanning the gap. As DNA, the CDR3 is TGTGCCAGCAGTACAGGGTACCCTACTTCACCCCTCCACTTT. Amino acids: CASSTGYPTSPLHF.